Described below is a single TCR beta chain sequence and its context. The antigen remains undetermined. This entry is derived from a study of blood T cells in healthy people across ages. Overall study findings and caveats: Getting older went along with TCR beta diversity per million T cells dropping roughly linearly.

CDR3 length: 15 residues. Looked up from germline, CDR1 is SGHAT and CDR2 is FQDESV (reference sequence). Unmatched junction bases numbered 10, after V lost 8 bases and J lost 3 bases. The use of a sample-barcoded 5' primer and a J-beta primer mix characterized a second PCR of 7 to 11 cycles. TCRdb redid the calling of the 5' RACE reads with MiXCR, one entry per CDR3 protein. Of around 820,000 distinct CDR3 sequences listed, about 25% were seen once; the top ten hold under 4.5%. This sample also appeared in a second study, on T cells of mothers and their children. That source adds: Comparable shaping of TCR recombination output by thymic selection was observed in related and unrelated pairs.

The TCR sequence derives from a boy younger than 18 in good health. The chain is built from TRBV11-1 and TRBJ2-3, with 8 bases aligning to TRBD1. The sample consisted of blood. The CDR3 DNA reads TGTGCCAGCTCCGACCGGGACAGGACGACAGATACGCAGTATTTT. Protein product: CASSDRDRTTDTQYF.